This TCR beta chain was sequenced during a study of control samples from healthy donors and cancer patients. Produced via immunoSEQ multiplex PCR; TCRdb's table is partial and in-frame only. Among fewer than 60,000 clones listed, roughly 85% were seen once. With V trimmed by 6 bases and J by 10 bases, 14 bases remained unmatched. Looked up from germline, CDR1 is ENHRY and CDR2 is SYGVKD. The CDR3 is made up of 14 amino acids. The chain couples TRBV10-3 to TRBJ1-2; 7 bases are a match to TRBD1. The TCR sequence derives from a woman in her 50s with lung cancer. Sequencing was performed on PBMCs. For the CDR3, the DNA is TGTGCCATCAGATGGGACAGTTCCTCTATGGACTACACCTTC. This translates into CAIRWDSSSMDYTF.